This TCR beta chain was found in a study of OX40 agonist ivuxolimab in advanced cancers. Produced via immunoSEQ multiplex PCR; TCRdb's table is partial and in-frame only. The profile shows approximately 49,000 clones, 80% to 90% of them singletons. CDR3 length: 16 amino acids. Trimming removed 5 bases from V and 3 bases from J, with 19 bases in between. From germline, CDR1 is SGHTA and CDR2 FQGNSA. The receptor's source is an adult with an advanced solid tumor such as melanoma, head and neck, liver or kidney cancer. The sample was CD4+ or CD8+ T cells sorted from blood, taken in a trial of the OX40 agonist ivuxolimab. The chain joins TRBV7-2 to TRBJ2-5, with D tentatively TRBD1 (5 bases). CDR3 in DNA: TGTGCCAGCAGCACCGGCTTTCAGGGTACTGAAGAGACCCAGTACTTC. Its protein product is CASSTGFQGTEETQYF. Together with reference TRBV7-2 and TRBJ2-5, the CDR3 gives the full variable domain: GAGVSQSPSNKVTEKGKDVELRCDPISGHTALYWYRQSLGQGLEFLIYFQGNSAPDKSGLPSDRFSAERTGGSVSTLTIQRTQQEDSAVYLCASSTGFQGTEETQYFGPGTRLLVL.